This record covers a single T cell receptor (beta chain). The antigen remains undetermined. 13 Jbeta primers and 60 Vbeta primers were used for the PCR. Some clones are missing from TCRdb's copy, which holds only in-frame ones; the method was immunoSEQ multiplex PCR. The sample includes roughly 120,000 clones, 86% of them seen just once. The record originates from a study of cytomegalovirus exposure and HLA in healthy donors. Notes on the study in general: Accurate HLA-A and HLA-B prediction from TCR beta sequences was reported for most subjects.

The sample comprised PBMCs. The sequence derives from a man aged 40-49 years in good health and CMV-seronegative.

The CDR3: CASSHSLPEKLFF. The CDR3 DNA follows: TGTGCCAGTAGTCACAGCCTCCCGGAAAAACTGTTTTTT. This chain uses TRBV19 with TRBJ1-4; no definite D call. V was shortened by 5 bases and J by 8 bases, with 12 bases between the two germline ends. Germline V CDR1 and CDR2: LNHDA, SQIVND (reference sequence). CDR3 size: 13 residues.